This entry is about one T cell receptor (beta chain). This clonotype has just a few counts. This clone's antigen is unknown. Base-call qualities are not available, and no considerably larger clone is one nucleotide away. TCRdb lists the instrument as Illumina NovaSeq 6000. cDNA libraries for TCRalpha and TCRbeta were prepared by 5'RACE using constant-segment primers, with sample barcodes and unique molecular identifiers added. RNA was extracted from every sample with Trizol reagent. Library amplification was performed in two PCR steps, and a second sample barcode and Illumina TruSeq adapters were introduced in the second step. Sequencing of the libraries was done on an Illumina NovaSeq, producing 2 x 150 bp paired-end reads. Per the original workflow: Reads were demultiplexed and collapsed into UMI-guided consensus sequences with migec v1.2.7. With mixcr v2.1.11, UMI consensuses were aligned to TRA and TRB V and J templates and assembled into clonotypes. A clonotype was counted as expanded or contracted only when both edgeR and NoisET called the clonotype significant, with the noise models trained on biological replicates. For edgeR calls, a false discovery rate-adjusted p below 0.01 and a log2 fold-change threshold of 1 were applied. PCA with hierarchical clustering of max-normalized trajectories of the 1000 most abundant clonotypes was used as exploratory dynamics analysis. Separately sequenced CD4+ and CD8+ repertoires were used to assign a CD4 or CD8 phenotype to each responding clone. Using fastp trimming at Q25 and MiXCR clonotype assembly, TCRdb reanalyzed the public sequencing data and kept in-frame beta chains. Every distinct CDR3 protein forms one entry, paired with its most common genes and DNA. These V and J calls rely on TCRdb rather than the paper's analysis. Recorded for this sample are some 82,000 distinct CDR3 sequences; roughly 13% of them occurred a single time. Of the sample, around 41% is held by the ten largest clones.

PBMCs were isolated by Ficoll-Paque density gradient centrifugation. The data derive from a study of T-cell memory formation after mild COVID-19 (dated by TCRdb to the early 2020s). For context, the study as a whole: TCR sequence clusters from the two donors were found to be largely donor specific. T-cell clones expanding and contracting after mild COVID-19 in two donors were tracked by longitudinal TCRalpha and TCRbeta repertoire sequencing. The cohort comprised two young, previously healthy adult volunteers, one female and one male.

The paper's findings and limits, for the study overall: Contracting CD4+ clones appeared mostly in the CM and EM memory subsets, whereas CD8+ clones were enriched in EMRA. The study included only a couple of mild cases, and larger cohorts that include severe cases with pre-infection samples were judged to be necessary. From day 15 to 85, contracting clones showed balanced CD4/CD8 phenotypes, whereas a second wave of clones that expanded from day 15 to 37 leaned towards CD4+. SARS-CoV-2 specificity of the second-wave clones peaking on day 37 was not confirmed. Some responding clones were found in pre-infection memory, which suggests that pre-existing cross-reactive memory T cells took part in the SARS-CoV-2 response.

V is pared back by 0 bases and J by 3 bases, with 9 bases lying between the germline termini. The cysteine opens and the phenylalanine closes a CDR3 of 14 amino acids. CDR3 DNA is the only sequence kept; it has 42 bases, read in frame from the first base. The germline V gene gives CDR1 as SGDLS and CDR2 as YYNGEE. The material sequenced was PBMCs or a T cell subset sorted from them (not recorded which). This clonotype originated in a man in his late teens or twenties who had mild COVID-19 (a few samples of this study predate the infection). The sample titles of this study are shuffled in the database, so cell type and time point are left out; the donor was told from shared clones. Rearrangement joined TRBV9 to TRBJ2-5, with TRBD1 perhaps the D gene, on 5 matching bases. The nucleotide sequence reads TGTGCCAGCAGCGTAGGATGGGGCGAAGAGACCCAGTACTTC. This gives the protein CASSVGWGEETQYF.